The clone carrying this T cell receptor beta chain was seen just once. These data belong to a study of blood T cell repertoires in COVID-19. Whole-study context: COVID-19 samples, acute and convalescent, were from the United States, Italy and Spain. Sample material is recorded as cDNA or gDNA derived from T cells, B-cell-depleted T cells, or PBMCs.

In the source study's methods: Reference gene primer amplification gave nucleated cell count estimates. The assay was immunoSEQ multiplex PCR, and TCRdb's table has in-frame clones only and misses some. For V, J and clone size, that table is used; D and trimming come from the DNA. The table lists 170,000 or so clones, around 87% of them singletons. The sequenced sample was peripheral blood. The TCR sequence derives from a young woman who had recovered from COVID-19.

The CDR3 spells CASSQARGRTDTQYF. In DNA, the CDR3 is TGTGCCAGCAGCCAAGCCAGGGGGCGCACAGATACGCAGTATTTT. V and J are TRBV4-2 and TRBJ2-3, with 8 bases fitting TRBD1. V dropped 1 base and J dropped 1; count of bases not matched to a gene: 1. The germline gives CDR1 LGHNA, CDR2 YNFKEQ. CDR3 length equals 15 residues.